The clone carrying this T cell receptor (beta chain) was counted many times. The antigen is undetermined. Time point given: patch test 1, 2 weeks after DPC sensitization. Treatment denoted: therapeutic diphenylcyclopropenone sensitization with weekly scalp DPC. Before extraction, the whole blood was not fractionated, and total RNA was taken from it. The data belong to a study of human T cells and chemical hapten exposure. Study in general: Patients, predominantly female, presented with alopecia areata, totalis or universalis.

TCRdb re-called the RACE reads with MiXCR, one entry per CDR3 protein. The table lists 80,000 or so distinct CDR3 sequences, about 10% of them singletons. Germline-derived CDR1 and CDR2 are SGDLS and YYNGEE. The CDR3 has 13 residues. V was pared by 4 bases and J by 0 bases, with 7 bases between. General study findings and limits: Significantly more large CDR3 similarity clusters arose among expanded TCRs than among controls. TCRs above 1 in 1000 frequency stayed constant with DPC sensitization.

The specimen comprised whole blood, sampled in connection with sensitization to the hapten diphenylcyclopropenone (DPC). V usage is TRBV9 and J usage is TRBJ1-2; D unresolved. The receptor was derived from a woman aged 50 to 60 with alopecia areata. Some clones in this sample may be carry-over from other donors' samples. CDR3 sequence: CASSPSPNYGYTF. CDR3 nucleotide sequence: TGTGCCAGCAGCCCGTCACCTAACTATGGCTACACCTTC.